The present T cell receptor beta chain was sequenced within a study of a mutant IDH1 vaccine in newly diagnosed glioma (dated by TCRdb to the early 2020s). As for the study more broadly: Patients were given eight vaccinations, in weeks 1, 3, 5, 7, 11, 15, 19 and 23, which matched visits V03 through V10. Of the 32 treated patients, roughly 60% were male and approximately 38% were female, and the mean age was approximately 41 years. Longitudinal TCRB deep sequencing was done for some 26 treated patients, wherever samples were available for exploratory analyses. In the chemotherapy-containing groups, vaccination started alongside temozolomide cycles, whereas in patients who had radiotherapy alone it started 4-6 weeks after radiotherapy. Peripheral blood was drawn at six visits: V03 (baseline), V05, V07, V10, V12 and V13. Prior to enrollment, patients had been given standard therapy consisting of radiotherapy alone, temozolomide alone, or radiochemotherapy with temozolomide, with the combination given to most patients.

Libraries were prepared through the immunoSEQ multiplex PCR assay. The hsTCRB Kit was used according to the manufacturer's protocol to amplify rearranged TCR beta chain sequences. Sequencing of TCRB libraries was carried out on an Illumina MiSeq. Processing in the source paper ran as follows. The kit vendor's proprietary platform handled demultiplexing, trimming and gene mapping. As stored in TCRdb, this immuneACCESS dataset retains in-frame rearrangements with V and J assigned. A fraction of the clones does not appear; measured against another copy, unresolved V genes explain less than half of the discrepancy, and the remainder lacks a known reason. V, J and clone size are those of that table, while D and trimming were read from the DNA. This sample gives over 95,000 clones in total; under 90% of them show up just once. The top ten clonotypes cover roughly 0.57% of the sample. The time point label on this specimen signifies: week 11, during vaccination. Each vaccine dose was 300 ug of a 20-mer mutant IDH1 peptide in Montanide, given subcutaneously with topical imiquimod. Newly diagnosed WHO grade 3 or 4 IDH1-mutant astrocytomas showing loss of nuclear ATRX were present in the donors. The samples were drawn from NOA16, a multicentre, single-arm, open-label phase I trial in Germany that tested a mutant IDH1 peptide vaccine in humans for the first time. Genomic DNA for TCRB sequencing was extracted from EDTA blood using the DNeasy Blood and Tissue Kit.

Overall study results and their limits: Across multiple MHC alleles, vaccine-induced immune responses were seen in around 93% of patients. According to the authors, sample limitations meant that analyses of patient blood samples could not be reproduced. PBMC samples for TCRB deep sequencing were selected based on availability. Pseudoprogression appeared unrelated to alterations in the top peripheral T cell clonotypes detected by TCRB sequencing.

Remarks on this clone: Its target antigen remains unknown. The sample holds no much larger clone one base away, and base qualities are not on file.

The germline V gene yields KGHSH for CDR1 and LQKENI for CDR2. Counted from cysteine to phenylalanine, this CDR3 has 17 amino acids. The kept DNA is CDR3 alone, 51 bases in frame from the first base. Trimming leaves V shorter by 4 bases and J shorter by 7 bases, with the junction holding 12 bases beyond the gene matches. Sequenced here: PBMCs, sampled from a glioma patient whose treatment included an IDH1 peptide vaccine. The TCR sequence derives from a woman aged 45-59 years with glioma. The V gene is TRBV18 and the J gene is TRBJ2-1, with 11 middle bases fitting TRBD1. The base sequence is TGTGCCAGCTCACACGCCCCGGGACAGGGGGTTGGAAATGAGCAGTTCTTC. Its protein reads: CASSHAPGQGVGNEQFF.